One and the same sample provided the 25 T cell receptor beta chains below, sequenced in a study of blood T cell repertoires in COVID-19. The protocol was immunoSEQ multiplex PCR, while the TCRdb copy is restricted to in-frame clones and leaves out a portion. The sample shows 100,000 or so clones, about 85% of them seen only once. Source material: peripheral blood. The receptor source for this set is a man in his fifties or sixties with acute or convalescent COVID-19.

The rearrangement uses TRBV7-9 and TRBJ1-1; D is ambiguous. The CDR3 runs to 13 residues. The germline V gene has CDR1 SEHNR and CDR2 FQNEAQ (reference sequence). V gave up 4 bases and J gave up 0 bases, with 6 bases separating them. The CDR3 DNA is TGTGCCAGCAGCTCGAACATGAACACTGAAGCTTTCTTT. Translating gives CASSSNMNTEAFF.

The chain carries TRBV7-9 and TRBJ1-1, with 11 bases identical to TRBD1. V shed 5 bases, J shed 1 base, and the junction held 6 bases outside the gene matches. This CDR3 is built from 16 residues. Germline V gives CDR1 SEHNR, CDR2 FQNEAQ (reference sequence). The DNA of the CDR3 is TGTGCCAGCAGCGCGAGGACAGGGGGCCCGAACACTGAAGCTTTCTTT. Its translation: CASSARTGGPNTEAFF.

The chain combines TRBV28 with TRBJ2-1; D is unresolved. V gave up 2 bases and J gave up 9 bases, with 5 bases separating them. This CDR3 has 11 residues. Per germline, CDR1 MDHEN and CDR2 SYDVKM. As DNA, the CDR3 is TGTGCCAGCAGTTTAGGCCCTGAGCAGTTCTTC. This codes for CASSLGPEQFF.

CDR3 in DNA: TGTGCCAGCAGCCAATATAAGGGAGAGTACGAGCAGTACTTC. Residues: CASSQYKGEYEQYF. The chain recombines TRBV3-1 (or the pseudogene TRBV3-2) with TRBJ2-7, with a tentative D call TRBD2 (5 bases). V lost 2 bases and J lost 4, with 12 bases in between. The CDR3 runs 14 residues. The germline gives CDR1 LGHDT, CDR2 YNNKEL (reference sequence).

The chain couples TRBV15 to TRBJ2-5; 14 bases are a match to TRBD2. With V trimmed by 5 bases and J by 3 bases, 5 bases remained unmatched. The CDR3 runs 16 residues. From germline, CDR1 is LNHNV and CDR2 YYDKDF (reference sequence). CDR3 in amino acids: CATSRTSGGLEETQYF. The CDR3 coding sequence is TGTGCCACCAGCCGGACTAGCGGGGGGTTGGAAGAGACCCAGTACTTC.

The J gene is TRBJ1-2, the V gene TRBV27; 9 nucleotides line up with TRBD1. Germline V CDR1 and CDR2: MNHEY, SMNVEV (reference sequence). Losses at the gene ends were 5 bases for V and 7 bases for J; bases not matched to a gene: 8. The length of the CDR3 is 14 residues. Here the CDR3 DNA reads TGTGCCAGCAGTCCCCTCCGGGACAGGGCTGGCTACACCTTC. It is translated as CASSPLRDRAGYTF.

This chain connects TRBV9 to TRBJ1-1, with TRBD1 as a possible D gene (6 bases). The CDR3 contains 14 residues. The germline V gene has CDR1 SGDLS and CDR2 YYNGEE. V dropped 3 bases and J dropped 2 bases, with 11 bases sitting between them. Here the CDR3 reads CASSAQGHNTEAFF. CDR3 DNA sequence: TGTGCCAGCAGCGCACAGGGTCACAACACTGAAGCTTTCTTT.

The gene calls are TRBV12-3 or TRBV12-4 and TRBJ1-2; D is undetermined. Trimming shortened V by 6 bases and J by 8 bases, and 13 bases separated the two germline ends. This CDR3 spans 12 amino acids. Here the CDR3 reads CASSLPTRGYTF. The DNA for the CDR3 is TGTGCCAGCAGCCTACCTACTCGGGGCTACACCTTC.

This clone was detected a few times. In DNA form, the CDR3 reads TGCGCCAGCAGTGAGGGCGTCGGGGGGGTCGCAGATACGCAGTATTTT. The encoded protein is CASSEGVGGVADTQYF. V is TRBV10-1 and J is TRBJ2-3; 8 positions match TRBD2. The ends lost 2 bases at V and 4 bases at J; junction bases unmatched: 8. Germline CDR1 is WNHNN and CDR2 is SYGVQD (reference sequence). This CDR3 is built from 16 residues.

J is TRBJ2-7 and V is TRBV10-3; TRBD1 matches 9 bases. V dropped 3 bases and J dropped 2; count of bases not matched to a gene: 5. The germline V gene has CDR1 ENHRY and CDR2 SYGVKD. This CDR3 contains 15 residues. This chain's CDR3 is CAISDPGDRAYEQYF. CDR3 coding DNA: TGTGCCATCAGTGACCCGGGGGACAGGGCCTACGAGCAGTACTTC.

The chain employs TRBV14 and TRBJ2-5; 12 positions match TRBD2. The CDR3 extends over 15 amino acids. After removal of 2 bases from V and 4 bases from J, the junction contained 2 bases not matched to a gene. From germline, CDR1 is SGHDN and CDR2 FVKESK. The CDR3 region has the DNA TGTGCCAGCAGCCAACTGGGACTAGCGGGAGAGACCCAGTACTTC. It codes for CASSQLGLAGETQYF.

The genes are TRBV28 and TRBJ1-5; the D gene is possibly TRBD1 (5 bases). V was shortened by 4 bases and J by 7 bases, with 11 bases between the two germline ends. CDR3 size: 13 residues. Germline V CDR1 and CDR2: MDHEN, SYDVKM. The CDR3 reads CASSSAGFQPQHF. As DNA, the CDR3 is TGTGCCAGCAGTTCGGCAGGGTTCCAGCCCCAGCATTTT.

The V gene is TRBV21-1, the J gene TRBJ2-1; TRBD2 was called by the table and not checked on the DNA. TRBV21-1 is a pseudogene. The CDR3 covers 17 residues. CDR3 sequence reads: CASSKEIRTMGHNEQFF. The CDR3 DNA sequence: TGTGCCAGCAGCAAAGAAATCAGGACTATGGGCCACAATGAGCAGTTCTTC.

This clone has just one count. The V and J genes are TRBV5-5 and TRBJ2-2; no firm D call. CDR1 SGHKS and CDR2 YYEKEE come from the germline V gene (reference sequence). The V end was cut by 4 bases, the J end by 6 bases, with 22 bases between. The CDR3 spans 17 residues. The CDR3 nucleotides read TGTGCCAGCAGCCCCAACATGAACGGAGTGAATGCCGGGGAGCTGTTTTTT. Residues: CASSPNMNGVNAGELFF.

The rearrangement joins TRBV7-8 to TRBJ2-1; a possible D gene is TRBD1 (5 bases). V was shortened by 2 bases and J by 5 bases, with 13 bases between the two germline ends. Germline CDR1 SGHVS, CDR2 FQNEAQ. The CDR3 length is 15 residues. The CDR3 reads CASSLRQTQNNEQFF. The DNA for the CDR3 is TGTGCCAGCAGCTTACGACAGACCCAAAACAATGAGCAGTTCTTC.

In the case of this clone: Other DNA sequences in this sample translate to the same CDR3. V is TRBV12-3 or TRBV12-4 and J is TRBJ1-2, with TRBD1 matching over 8 bases. The junction had 0 bases not matched to a gene; V was cut back by 4 bases and J by 8 bases. The CDR3 contains 11 residues. The CDR3 nucleotides read TGTGCCAGCAGTTACAGGGGGGGCTACACCTTC. Its translation: CASSYRGGYTF.

This clone was counted ten times or more. This chain connects TRBV18 to TRBJ1-4, with TRBD1 identical over 9 bases. Germline lookup yields CDR1 KGHSH and CDR2 LQKENI. With V trimmed by 3 bases and J by 2 bases, 10 bases remained unmatched. This CDR3 region has 18 residues. CDR3 nucleotide sequence: TGTGCCAGCTCACCCACACTTTACAGGGGGCGGACTAATGAAAAACTGTTTTTT. It is translated as CASSPTLYRGRTNEKLFF.

The chain carries TRBV7-2 and TRBJ2-5; 7 bases map to TRBD2. CDR1 is SGHTA, CDR2 FQGNSA, per germline. Trimming at V came to 5 bases and at J to 7 bases, leaving 10 bases not matched to a gene. CDR3 size: 14 residues. This chain's CDR3 is CASSLGTTSGTQYF. As DNA, the CDR3 is TGTGCCAGCAGCCTAGGGACTACGTCTGGGACCCAGTACTTC.

The chain has TRBV6-1 and TRBJ2-1; no clear D. The ends were cut back, 3 bases at V and 3 bases at J, with 6 bases in the middle. The germline CDR1 and CDR2 sequences are MNHNS and SASEGT. This CDR3 has 13 amino acids. The CDR3 nucleotides read TGTGCCAGCAGTGACAGGTTCTACAATGAGCAGTTCTTC. Its translation is CASSDRFYNEQFF.

This chain joins TRBV18 and TRBJ2-6; 9 bases line up with TRBD1. Per germline, CDR1 KGHSH and CDR2 LQKENI. The CDR3 length is 17 residues. V shed 1 base and J 1 base; nucleotides not matched to a gene: 2. CDR3 protein: CASSPQTGGSGANVLTF. For the CDR3, the DNA is TGTGCCAGCTCACCACAGACAGGGGGTTCTGGGGCCAACGTCCTGACTTTC.

CDR3 sequence (DNA): TGTGCCAGCAGCGCCGACGTGAGACAGGGGAGGGGCACAGATACGCAGTATTTT. Its protein is CASSADVRQGRGTDTQYF. This chain uses TRBV9 with TRBJ2-3, with TRBD1 as a possible D gene (8 bases). With 3 bases removed from V and 1 base from J, the gap between germline ends came to 21 bases. This CDR3 has 18 residues. The germline gives CDR1 SGDLS, CDR2 YYNGEE.

This sequence joins TRBV7-9 and TRBJ1-6, with D possibly matching TRBD1 (6 bases). CDR1 SEHNR and CDR2 FQNEAQ come from the germline V gene (reference sequence). Trimming took off 1 base at V and 5 bases at J, with 21 bases between the two ends. The CDR3 has 19 amino acids. CDR3 bases: TGTGCCAGCAGCTTAGTGGCCCCGGAAACGGCAGGGGATAATTCACCCCTCCACTTT. It yields the protein CASSLVAPETAGDNSPLHF.

In the case of this clone: Distinct nucleotide sequences in the sample also encode this CDR3. This chain joins TRBV30 and TRBJ1-5; no clear D. The germline V and J ends were trimmed by 0 bases and 4 bases, with 7 bases remaining between them. The CDR3 totals 13 residues. Germline CDR1 GTSNPN, CDR2 SVGIG (reference sequence). The CDR3 bases are TGTGCCTGGAGTGTCCAGGATAATCAGCCCCAGCATTTT. It is translated as CAWSVQDNQPQHF. The variable domain in full, with the rest retrieved from reference TRBV30 and TRBJ1-5, is SQTIHQWPATLVQPVGSPLSLECTVEGTSNPNLYWYRQAAGRGLQLLFYSVGIGQISSEVPQNLSASRPQDRQFILSSKKLLLSDSGFYLCAWSVQDNQPQHFGDGTRLSIL.

In DNA, the CDR3 is TGCGCCAGCAGTTCCGACAGGGGAAGTATGAATGAGCAGTTCTTC. It yields the protein CASSSDRGSMNEQFF. The chain carries TRBV5-1 and TRBJ2-1; 8 bases fit TRBD1. Per germline, CDR1 SGHRS and CDR2 YFSETQ. The CDR3 runs to 15 residues. The J segment lost 7 bases and the V segment lost 5 bases, leaving 11 bases of the junction unmatched. Full variable domain (remainder filled in from reference TRBV5-1 and TRBJ2-1): KAGVTQTPRYLIKTRGQQVTLSCSPISGHRSVSWYQQTPGQGLQFLFEYFSETQRNKGNFPGRFSGRQFSNSRSEMNVSTLELGDSALYLCASSSDRGSMNEQFFGPGTRLTVL.

This sequence joins TRBV3-1 (or the pseudogene TRBV3-2) and TRBJ2-1; D possibly corresponds to TRBD2 (6 bases). The CDR3 has 14 residues. V was shortened by 3 bases and J by 3 bases, with 9 bases between the two germline ends. Germline CDR1 and CDR2: LGHDT and YNNKEL (reference sequence). CDR3 residues: CASSQRGDYNEQFF. CDR3 nucleotides: TGTGCCAGCAGCCAGCGCGGGGACTACAATGAGCAGTTCTTC.